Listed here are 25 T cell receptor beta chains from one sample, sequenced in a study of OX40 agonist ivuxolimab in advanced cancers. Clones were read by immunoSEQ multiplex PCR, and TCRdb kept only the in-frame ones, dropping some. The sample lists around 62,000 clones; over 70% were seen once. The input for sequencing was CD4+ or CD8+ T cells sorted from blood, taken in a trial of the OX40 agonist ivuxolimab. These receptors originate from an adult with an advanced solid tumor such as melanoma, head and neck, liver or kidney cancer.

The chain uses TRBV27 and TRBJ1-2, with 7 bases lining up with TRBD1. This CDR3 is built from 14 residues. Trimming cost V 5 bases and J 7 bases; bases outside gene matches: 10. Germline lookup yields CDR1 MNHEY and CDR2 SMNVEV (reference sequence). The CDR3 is CASSARRGGGGYTF. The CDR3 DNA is TGTGCCAGCAGTGCTCGTAGAGGGGGCGGTGGCTACACCTTC.

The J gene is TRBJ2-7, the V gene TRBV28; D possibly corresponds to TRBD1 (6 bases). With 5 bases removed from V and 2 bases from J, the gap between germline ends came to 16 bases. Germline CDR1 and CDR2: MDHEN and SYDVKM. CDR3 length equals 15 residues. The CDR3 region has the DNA TGTGCCAGCAGTGACACCGGGACACGAGCCTACGAGCAGTACTTC. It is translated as CASSDTGTRAYEQYF.

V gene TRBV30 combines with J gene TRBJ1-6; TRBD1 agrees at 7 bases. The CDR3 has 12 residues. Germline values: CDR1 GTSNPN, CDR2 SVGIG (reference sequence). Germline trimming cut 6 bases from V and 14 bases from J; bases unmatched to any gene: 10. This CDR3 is CACSRWQGALHF. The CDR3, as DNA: TGTGCCTGTTCGAGGTGGCAGGGGGCCCTCCACTTT.

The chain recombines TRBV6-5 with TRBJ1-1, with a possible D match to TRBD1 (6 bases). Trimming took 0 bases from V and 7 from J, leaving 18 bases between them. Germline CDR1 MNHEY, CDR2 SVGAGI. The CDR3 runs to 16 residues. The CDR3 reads CASSYSRGAKTHEAFF. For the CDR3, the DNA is TGTGCCAGCAGTTACTCTCGGGGGGCGAAGACCCATGAAGCTTTCTTT.

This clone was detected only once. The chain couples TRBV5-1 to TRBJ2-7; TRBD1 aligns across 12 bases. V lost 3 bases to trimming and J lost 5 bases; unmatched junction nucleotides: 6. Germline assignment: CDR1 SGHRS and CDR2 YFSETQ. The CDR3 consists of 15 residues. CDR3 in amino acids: CASSWGTGGYNEQYF. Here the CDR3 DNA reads TGCGCCAGCAGCTGGGGGACAGGGGGCTACAACGAGCAGTACTTC.

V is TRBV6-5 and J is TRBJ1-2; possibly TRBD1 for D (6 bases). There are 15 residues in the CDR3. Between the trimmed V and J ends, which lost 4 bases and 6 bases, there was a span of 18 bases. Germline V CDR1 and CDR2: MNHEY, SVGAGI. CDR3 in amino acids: CASSFGIGQINGYTF. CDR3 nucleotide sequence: TGTGCCAGCAGTTTCGGGATAGGACAGATCAATGGCTACACCTTC.

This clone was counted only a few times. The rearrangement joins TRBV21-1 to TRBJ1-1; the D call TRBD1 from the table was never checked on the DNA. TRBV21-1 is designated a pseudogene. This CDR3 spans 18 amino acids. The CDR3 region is CASSKVLLGRGRDTEAFF. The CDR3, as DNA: TGTGCCAGCAGCAAAGTCCTATTGGGCAGGGGAAGGGACACTGAAGCTTTCTTT.

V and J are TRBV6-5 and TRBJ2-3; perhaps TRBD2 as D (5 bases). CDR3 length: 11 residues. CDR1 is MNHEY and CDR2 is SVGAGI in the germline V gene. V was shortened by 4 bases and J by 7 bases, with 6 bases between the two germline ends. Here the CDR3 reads CASSFGNTQYF. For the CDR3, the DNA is TGTGCCAGCAGTTTCGGGAATACGCAGTATTTT.

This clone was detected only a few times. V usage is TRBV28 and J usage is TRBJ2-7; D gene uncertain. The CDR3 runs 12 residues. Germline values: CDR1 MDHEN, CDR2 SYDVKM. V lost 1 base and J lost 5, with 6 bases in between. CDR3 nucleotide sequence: TGTGCCAGCAGTTTATCCAATCACGAGCAGTACGTC. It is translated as CASSLSNHEQYV.

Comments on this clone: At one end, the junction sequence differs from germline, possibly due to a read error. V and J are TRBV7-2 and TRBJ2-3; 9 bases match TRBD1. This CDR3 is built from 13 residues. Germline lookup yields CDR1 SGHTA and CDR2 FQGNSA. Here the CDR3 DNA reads TGTGCCAGCAGCTCTCCCCCGGGACAGGGAGGGGATTTT. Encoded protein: CASSSPPGQGGDF.

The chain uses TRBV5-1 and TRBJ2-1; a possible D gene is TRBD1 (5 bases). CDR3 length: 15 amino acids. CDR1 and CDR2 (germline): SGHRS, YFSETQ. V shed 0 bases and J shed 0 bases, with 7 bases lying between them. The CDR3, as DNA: TGCGCCAGCAGCTTGGGACAGTCCTCCTACAATGAGCAGTTCTTC. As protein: CASSLGQSSYNEQFF.

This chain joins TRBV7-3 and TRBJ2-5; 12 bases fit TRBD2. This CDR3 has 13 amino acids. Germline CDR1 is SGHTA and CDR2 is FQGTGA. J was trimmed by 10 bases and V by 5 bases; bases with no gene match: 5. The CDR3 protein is CASSMTSGSNQYF. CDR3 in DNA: TGTGCCAGCAGCATGACTAGCGGGAGTAACCAGTACTTC.

The CDR3 bases are TGCGCCAGCAGACCTGTCCCCCGCGGAACCGGGGAGCTGTTTTTT. It yields the protein CASRPVPRGTGELFF. The gene calls are TRBV5-1 and TRBJ2-2; no clear D. Looked up from germline, CDR1 is SGHRS and CDR2 is YFSETQ. This CDR3 is built from 15 residues. The V gene lost 5 bases and the J gene lost 5 bases, with 16 bases spanning the gap.

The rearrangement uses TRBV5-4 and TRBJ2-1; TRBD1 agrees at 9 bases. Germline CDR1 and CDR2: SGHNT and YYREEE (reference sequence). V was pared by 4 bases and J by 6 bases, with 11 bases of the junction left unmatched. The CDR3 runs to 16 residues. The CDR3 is CASSPQQGAVINEQFF. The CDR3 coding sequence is TGTGCCAGCAGCCCTCAACAGGGGGCGGTAATCAATGAGCAGTTCTTC.

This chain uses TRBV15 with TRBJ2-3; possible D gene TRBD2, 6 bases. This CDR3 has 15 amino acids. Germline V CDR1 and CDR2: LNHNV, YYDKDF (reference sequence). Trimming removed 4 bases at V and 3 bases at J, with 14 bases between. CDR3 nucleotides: TGTGCCACCAGCATAGGAGGGGAAAGGACAGATACGCAGTATTTT. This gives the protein CATSIGGERTDTQYF. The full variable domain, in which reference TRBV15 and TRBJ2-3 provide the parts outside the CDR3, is DAMVIQNPRYQVTQFGKPVTLSCSQTLNHNVMYWYQQKSSQAPKLLFHYYDKDFNNEADTPDNFQSRRPNTSFCFLDIRSPGLGDTAMYLCATSIGGERTDTQYFGPGTRLTVL.

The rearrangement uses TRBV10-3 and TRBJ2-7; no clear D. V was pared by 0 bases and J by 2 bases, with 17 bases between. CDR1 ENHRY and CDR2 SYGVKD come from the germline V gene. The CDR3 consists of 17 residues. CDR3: CAISESGRPHGTYEQYF. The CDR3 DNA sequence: TGTGCCATCAGTGAGTCGGGAAGGCCCCATGGGACCTACGAGCAGTACTTC.

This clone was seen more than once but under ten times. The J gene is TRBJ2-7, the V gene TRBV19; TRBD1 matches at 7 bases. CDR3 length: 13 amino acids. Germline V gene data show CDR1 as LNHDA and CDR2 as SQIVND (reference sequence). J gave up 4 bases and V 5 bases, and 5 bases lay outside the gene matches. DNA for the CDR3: TGTGCCAGTAGTCGGGACAGTGGATACGAGCAGTACTTC. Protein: CASSRDSGYEQYF. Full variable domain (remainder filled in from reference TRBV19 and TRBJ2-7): DGGITQSPKYLFRKEGQNVTLSCEQNLNHDAMYWYRQDPGQGLRLIYYSQIVNDFQKGDIAEGYSVSREKKESFPLTVTSAQKNPTAFYLCASSRDSGYEQYFGPGTRLTVT.

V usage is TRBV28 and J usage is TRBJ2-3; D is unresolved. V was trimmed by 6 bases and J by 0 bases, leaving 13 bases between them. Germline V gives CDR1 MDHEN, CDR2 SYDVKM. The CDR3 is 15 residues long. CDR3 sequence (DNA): TGTGCCAGCAGCCCGCATGAGGACAGCACAGATACGCAGTATTTT. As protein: CASSPHEDSTDTQYF. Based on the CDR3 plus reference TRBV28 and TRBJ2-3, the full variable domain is DVKVTQSSRYLVKRTGEKVFLECVQDMDHENMFWYRQDPGLGLRLIYFSYDVKMKEKGDIPEGYSVSREKKERFSLILESASTNQTSMYLCASSPHEDSTDTQYFGPGTRLTVL.

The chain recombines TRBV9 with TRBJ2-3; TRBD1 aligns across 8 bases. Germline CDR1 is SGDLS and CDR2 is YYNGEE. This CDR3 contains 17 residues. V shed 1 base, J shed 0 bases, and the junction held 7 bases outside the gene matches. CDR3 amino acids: CASSVSTGGYSTDTQYF. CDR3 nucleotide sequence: TGTGCCAGCAGCGTATCCACAGGGGGATATAGCACAGATACGCAGTATTTT.

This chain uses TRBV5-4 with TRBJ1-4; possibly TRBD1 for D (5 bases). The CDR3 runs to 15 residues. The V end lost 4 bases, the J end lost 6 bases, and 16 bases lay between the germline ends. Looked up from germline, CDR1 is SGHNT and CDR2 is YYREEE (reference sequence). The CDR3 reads CASSPGRGGDEKLFF. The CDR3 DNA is TGTGCCAGCAGCCCGGGACGGGGAGGTGATGAAAAACTGTTTTTT.

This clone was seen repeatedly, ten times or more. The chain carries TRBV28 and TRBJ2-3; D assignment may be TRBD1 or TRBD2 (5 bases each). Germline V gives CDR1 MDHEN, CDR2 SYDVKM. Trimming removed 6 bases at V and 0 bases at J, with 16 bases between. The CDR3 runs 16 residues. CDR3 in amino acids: CASSRLGRTSTDTQYF. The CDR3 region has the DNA TGTGCCAGCAGCCGCCTGGGACGGACTAGCACAGATACGCAGTATTTT.

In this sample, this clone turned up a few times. CDR3 amino acids: CASSRNRDQQYF. CDR3 bases: TGTGCCAGCAGTCGAAACCGGGACCAGCAGTACTTC. The chain recombines TRBV25-1 with TRBJ2-4; D is perhaps TRBD1 or TRBD2 (5 bases each). Germline V gene sequence: CDR1 MGHDK, CDR2 SYGVNS. The V gene lost 5 bases and the J gene lost 13 bases, with 15 bases spanning the gap. The CDR3 loop spans 12 amino acids. Together with reference TRBV25-1 and TRBJ2-4, the CDR3 gives the full variable domain: EADIYQTPRYLVIGTGKKITLECSQTMGHDKMYWYQQDPGMELHLIHYSYGVNSTEKGDLSSESTVSRIRTEHFPLTLESARPSHTSQYLCASSRNRDQQYFGAGTRLSVL.

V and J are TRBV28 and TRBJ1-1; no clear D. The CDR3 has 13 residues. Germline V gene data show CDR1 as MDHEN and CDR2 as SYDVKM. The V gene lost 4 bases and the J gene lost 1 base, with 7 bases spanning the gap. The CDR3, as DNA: TGTGCCAGCAGTTGGTCAGGGAACACTGAAGCTTTCTTT. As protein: CASSWSGNTEAFF.

The CDR3 bases are TGTGCCAGCAGTTTGCGGACAGGGTCGAATGAGCAGTTCTTC. Protein sequence: CASSLRTGSNEQFF. The chain recombines TRBV27 with TRBJ2-1, with 8 nucleotides matching TRBD1. The germline V gene has CDR1 MNHEY and CDR2 SMNVEV (reference sequence). The CDR3 runs to 14 residues. V shed 3 bases and J 7 bases; nucleotides not matched to a gene: 5.

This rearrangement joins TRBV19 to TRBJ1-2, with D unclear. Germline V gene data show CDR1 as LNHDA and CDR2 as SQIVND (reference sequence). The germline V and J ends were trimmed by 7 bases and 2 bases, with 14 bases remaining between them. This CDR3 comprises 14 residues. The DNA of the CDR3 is TGTGCCAGTACCCCCCGCGTCCTAAACTATGGCTACACCTTC. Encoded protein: CASTPRVLNYGYTF.